The 3 T cell receptor beta chains given below trace back to one sample, sequenced in a study of glioma-infiltrating T cells after dendritic cell vaccination. Profiling relied on immunoSEQ multiplex PCR, and the TCRdb table lists in-frame clones only, not all of them. The table shows about 92,000 clones, with about nine tenths occurring only once. Sequencing used blood, obtained before dendritic cell vaccination. These receptors came from a human donor with glioblastoma.

The count of this clone is one. The J gene is TRBJ2-1, the V gene TRBV30, with TRBD1 matching over 9 bases. CDR3 length: 14 amino acids. The ends lost 2 bases at V and 4 bases at J; junction bases unmatched: 3. Germline V CDR1 and CDR2: GTSNPN, SVGIG (reference sequence). CDR3 DNA: TGTGCCTGGAGTTTGGACAGGGGATACAATGAGCAGTTCTTC. Its translation: CAWSLDRGYNEQFF.

The V gene is TRBV10-3, the J gene TRBJ2-1; perhaps TRBD1 as D (5 bases). This CDR3 spans 15 amino acids. Looked up from germline, CDR1 is ENHRY and CDR2 is SYGVKD. With 6 bases removed from V and 0 bases from J, the gap between germline ends came to 12 bases. The CDR3 protein is CAISSDTSSYNEQFF. The CDR3 coding sequence is TGTGCCATCAGCTCGGACACGAGCTCCTACAATGAGCAGTTCTTC.

The chain couples TRBV5-5 to TRBJ2-1, with TRBD2 identical over 9 bases. The germline CDR1 and CDR2 sequences are SGHKS and YYEKEE (reference sequence). The V gene end was trimmed by 4 bases and the J gene end by 8 bases; junction bases not matched to a gene: 16. The CDR3 runs 17 residues. The CDR3 protein is CASSPVLGLRGGDEQFF. CDR3 DNA: TGTGCCAGCAGCCCCGTATTGGGACTCCGCGGGGGGGATGAGCAGTTCTTC.